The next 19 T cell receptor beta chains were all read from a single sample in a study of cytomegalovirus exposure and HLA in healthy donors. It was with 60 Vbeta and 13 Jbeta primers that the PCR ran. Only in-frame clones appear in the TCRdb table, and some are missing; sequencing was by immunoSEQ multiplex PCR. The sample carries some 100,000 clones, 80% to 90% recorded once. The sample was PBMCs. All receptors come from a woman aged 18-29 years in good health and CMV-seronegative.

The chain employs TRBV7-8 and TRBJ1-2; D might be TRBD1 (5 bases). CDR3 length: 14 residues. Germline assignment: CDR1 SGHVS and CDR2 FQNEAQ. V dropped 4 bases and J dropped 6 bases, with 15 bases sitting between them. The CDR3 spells CASSSRGGIDGYTF. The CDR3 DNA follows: TGTGCCAGCAGCTCCCGGGGGGGGATCGATGGCTACACCTTC.

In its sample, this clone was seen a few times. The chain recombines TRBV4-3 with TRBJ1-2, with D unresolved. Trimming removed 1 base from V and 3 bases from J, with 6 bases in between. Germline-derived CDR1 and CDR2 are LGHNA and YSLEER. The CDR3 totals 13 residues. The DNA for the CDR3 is TGCGCCAGCAGCCAAGGCAGGCACTATGGCTACACCTTC. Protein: CASSQGRHYGYTF.

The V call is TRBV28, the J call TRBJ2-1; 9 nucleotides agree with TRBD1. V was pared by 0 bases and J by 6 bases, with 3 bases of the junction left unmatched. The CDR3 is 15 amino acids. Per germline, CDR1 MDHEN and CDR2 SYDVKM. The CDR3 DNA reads TGTGCCAGCAGTTTATGGGGACAGGGCCCCAATGAGCAGTTCTTC. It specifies CASSLWGQGPNEQFF. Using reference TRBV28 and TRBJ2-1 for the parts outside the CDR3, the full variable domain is DVKVTQSSRYLVKRTGEKVFLECVQDMDHENMFWYRQDPGLGLRLIYFSYDVKMKEKGDIPEGYSVSREKKERFSLILESASTNQTSMYLCASSLWGQGPNEQFFGPGTRLTVL.

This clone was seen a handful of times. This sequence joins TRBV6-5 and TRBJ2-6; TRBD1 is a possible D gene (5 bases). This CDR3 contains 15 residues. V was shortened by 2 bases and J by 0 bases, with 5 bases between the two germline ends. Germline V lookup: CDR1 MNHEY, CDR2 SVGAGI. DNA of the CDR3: TGTGCCAGCAGTTACGACAGCTCTGGGGCCAACGTCCTGACTTTC. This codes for CASSYDSSGANVLTF.

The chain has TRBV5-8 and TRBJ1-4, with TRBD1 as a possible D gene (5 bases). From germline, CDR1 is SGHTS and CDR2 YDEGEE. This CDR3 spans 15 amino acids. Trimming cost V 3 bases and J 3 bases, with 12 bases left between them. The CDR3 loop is CASSSGWGANEKLFF. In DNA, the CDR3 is TGTGCCAGCAGCTCGGGTTGGGGGGCTAATGAAAAACTGTTTTTT.

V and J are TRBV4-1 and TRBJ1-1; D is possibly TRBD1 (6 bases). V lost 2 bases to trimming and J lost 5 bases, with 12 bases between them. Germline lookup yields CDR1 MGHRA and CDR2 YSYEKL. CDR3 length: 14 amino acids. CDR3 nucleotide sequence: TGCGCCAGCAGCCAAACAGGGAGGGGAACTGAAGCTTTCTTT. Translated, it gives CASSQTGRGTEAFF.

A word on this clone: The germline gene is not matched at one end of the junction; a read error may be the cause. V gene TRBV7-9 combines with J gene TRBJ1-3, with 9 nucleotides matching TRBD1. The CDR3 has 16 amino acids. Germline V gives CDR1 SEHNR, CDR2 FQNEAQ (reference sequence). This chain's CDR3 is CSSSQAGTGSGNTIYF. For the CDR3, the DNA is TGTTCCAGCAGCCAAGCCGGGACAGGGTCGGGAAACACCATATATTTT.

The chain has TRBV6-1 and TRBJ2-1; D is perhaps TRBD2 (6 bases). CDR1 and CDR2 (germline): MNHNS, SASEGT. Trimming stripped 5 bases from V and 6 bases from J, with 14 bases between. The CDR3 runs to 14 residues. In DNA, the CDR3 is TGTGCCAGCAGTTCTACTAGCCTAGGCAATGAGCAGTTCTTC. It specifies CASSSTSLGNEQFF.

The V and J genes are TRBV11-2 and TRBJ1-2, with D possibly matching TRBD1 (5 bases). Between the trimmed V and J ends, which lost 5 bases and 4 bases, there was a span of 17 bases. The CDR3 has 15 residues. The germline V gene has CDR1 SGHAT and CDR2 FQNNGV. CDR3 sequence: CASSDPWGGGYGYTF. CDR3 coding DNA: TGTGCCAGCAGCGACCCGTGGGGGGGTGGCTATGGCTACACCTTC.

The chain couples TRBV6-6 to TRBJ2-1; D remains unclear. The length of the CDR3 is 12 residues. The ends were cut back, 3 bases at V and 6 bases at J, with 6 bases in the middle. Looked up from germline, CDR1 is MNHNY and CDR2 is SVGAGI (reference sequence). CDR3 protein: CASSYNPNEQFF. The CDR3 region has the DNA TGTGCCAGCAGTTATAATCCCAATGAGCAGTTCTTC.

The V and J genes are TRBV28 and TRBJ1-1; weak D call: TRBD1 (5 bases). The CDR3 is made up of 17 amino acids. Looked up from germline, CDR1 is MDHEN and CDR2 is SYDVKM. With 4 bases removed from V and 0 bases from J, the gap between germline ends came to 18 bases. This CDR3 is CASSYWGVGTVNTEAFF. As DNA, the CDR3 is TGTGCCAGCAGTTATTGGGGGGTTGGAACCGTGAACACTGAAGCTTTCTTT.

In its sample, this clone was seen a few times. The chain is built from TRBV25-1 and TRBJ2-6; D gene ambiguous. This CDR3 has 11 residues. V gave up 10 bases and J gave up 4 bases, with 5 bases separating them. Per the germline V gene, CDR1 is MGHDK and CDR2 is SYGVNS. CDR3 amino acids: CATRGANVLTF. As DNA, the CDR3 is TGTGCCACTAGGGGGGCCAACGTCCTGACTTTC.

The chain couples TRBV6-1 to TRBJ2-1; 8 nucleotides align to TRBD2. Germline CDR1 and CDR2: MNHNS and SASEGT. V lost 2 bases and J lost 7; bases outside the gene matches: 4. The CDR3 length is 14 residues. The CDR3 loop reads CASSEQAGANEQFF. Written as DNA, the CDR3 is TGTGCCAGCAGTGAACAAGCGGGAGCTAATGAGCAGTTCTTC.

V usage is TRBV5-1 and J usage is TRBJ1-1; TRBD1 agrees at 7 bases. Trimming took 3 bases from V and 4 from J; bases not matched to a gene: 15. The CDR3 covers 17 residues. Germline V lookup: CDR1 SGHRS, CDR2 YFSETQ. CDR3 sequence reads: CASSSDRDQVLRTEAFF. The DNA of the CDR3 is TGCGCCAGCAGCTCCGACAGGGATCAGGTGTTGCGCACTGAAGCTTTCTTT. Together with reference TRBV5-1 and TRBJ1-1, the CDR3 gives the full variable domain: KAGVTQTPRYLIKTRGQQVTLSCSPISGHRSVSWYQQTPGQGLQFLFEYFSETQRNKGNFPGRFSGRQFSNSRSEMNVSTLELGDSALYLCASSSDRDQVLRTEAFFGQGTRLTVV.

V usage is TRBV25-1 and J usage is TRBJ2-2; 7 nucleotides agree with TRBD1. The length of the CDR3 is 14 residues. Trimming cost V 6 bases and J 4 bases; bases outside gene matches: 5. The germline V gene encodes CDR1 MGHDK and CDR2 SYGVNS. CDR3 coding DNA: TGTGCCAGCAGAAAAAACAGGGGCACCGGGGAGCTGTTTTTT. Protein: CASRKNRGTGELFF.

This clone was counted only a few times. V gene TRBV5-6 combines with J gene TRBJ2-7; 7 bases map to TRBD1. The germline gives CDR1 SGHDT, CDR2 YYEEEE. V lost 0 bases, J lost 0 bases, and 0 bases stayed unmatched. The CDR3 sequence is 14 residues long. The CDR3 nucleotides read TGTGCCAGCAGCTTGGCAGGGGGCTCCTACGAGCAGTACTTC. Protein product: CASSLAGGSYEQYF.

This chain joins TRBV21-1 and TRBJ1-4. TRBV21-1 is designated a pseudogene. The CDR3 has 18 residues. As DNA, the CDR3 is TGTGCCAGCAGCAAAGATGGTGGGAAGGGGCGCGGGGGCGAAAAACTGTTTTTT. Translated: CASSKDGGKGRGGEKLFF.

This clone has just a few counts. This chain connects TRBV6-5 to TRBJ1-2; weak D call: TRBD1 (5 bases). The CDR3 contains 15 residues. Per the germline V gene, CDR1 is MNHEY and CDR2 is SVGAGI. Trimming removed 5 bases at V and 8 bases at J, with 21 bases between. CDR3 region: CASSQQARGTEGYTF. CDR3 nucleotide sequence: TGTGCCAGCAGTCAACAGGCCCGAGGGACTGAAGGCTACACCTTC.

Written as DNA, the CDR3 is TGTGCCAGCAGTTTTAGCCGGGACAGGACCTACGAGCAGTACTTC. Its protein is CASSFSRDRTYEQYF. The chain carries TRBV27 and TRBJ2-7; 8 bases match TRBD1. Trimming took 3 bases from V and 2 from J; bases not matched to a gene: 6. Germline V gene lookup returns CDR1 MNHEY and CDR2 SMNVEV (reference sequence). This CDR3 spans 15 amino acids.